The 22 T cell receptor beta chains below come from one sample, sequenced in a study of blood T cells in healthy people across ages (dated by TCRdb to between 2014 and 2017). Library preparation used 5' RACE. A second PCR of about 7 to 12 cycles was run with a J-beta primer mix and a sample-barcoded 5' primer. In TCRdb, the public reads were trimmed at Q25 with fastp and aligned with MiXCR, with productive beta chains retained. A single entry per CDR3 protein holds the most common genes and DNA from its merged rows. This sample holds around 1,800,000 distinct CDR3 sequences; about two fifths were observed only once. Jointly, the top ten make up 23% of the sample. Specimen: blood. These TCRs come from a human donor in good health.

V is TRBV14 and J is TRBJ1-2; the match to TRBD1 covers 7 bases. This CDR3 region has 16 residues. V lost 4 bases and J lost 8; bases outside the gene matches: 16. The germline V gene has CDR1 SGHDN and CDR2 FVKESK. The CDR3 spells CASSPSRDRHLVGYTF. CDR3 coding DNA: TGTGCCAGCAGCCCGTCTCGGGACAGACACCTGGTGGGCTACACCTTC.

The rearrangement links TRBV28 to TRBJ1-1; no clear D. The CDR3 length is 14 residues. CDR1 and CDR2 from the germline V gene are MDHEN and SYDVKM. V was shortened by 7 bases and J by 7 bases, with 19 bases between the two germline ends. CDR3 DNA: TGTGCCAGCACCCCGGTAGACACCTATTTTGAAGCTTTCTTT. Translated: CASTPVDTYFEAFF.

This clonotype was picked up a small number of times. At one end, the junction sequence differs from germline, possibly due to a read error. This chain links TRBV18 with TRBJ2-1; D gene uncertain. CDR1 is KGHSH, CDR2 LQKENI, per germline. This CDR3 has 15 amino acids. The CDR3 coding sequence is TGTGCCAGCTCACCGGCCCTAGGACCCAACAATGGGCAGTTCTTC. It is translated as CASSPALGPNNGQFF.

This chain connects TRBV24-1 to TRBJ1-2; D not resolved. The CDR3 runs 11 residues. Germline V CDR1 and CDR2: KGHDR, SFDVKD. V was pared by 9 bases and J by 8 bases, with 12 bases between. In DNA, the CDR3 is TGTGCCACCGGCGACAATCAGGGCTACACCTTC. Translated, it gives CATGDNQGYTF.

This chain joins TRBV5-1 and TRBJ1-2; D is unclear. V was shortened by 0 bases and J by 4 bases, with 7 bases between the two germline ends. This CDR3 region has 13 residues. Germline V CDR1 and CDR2: SGHRS, YFSETQ. CDR3 DNA: TGCGCCAGCAGCTTGGAGTACGGCTATGGCTACACCTTC. The encoded protein is CASSLEYGYGYTF.

There are a few counts of this clonotype. The chain joins TRBV29-1 to TRBJ2-3; 10 bases map to TRBD1. The V and J ends lost 7 bases and 4 bases, in that order; junction bases with no gene match: 8. CDR1 and CDR2 (germline): SQVTM, ANQGSEA. CDR3 length: 14 amino acids. CDR3 bases: TGCAGCGCGGGACGGGACAGGGGATCAGATACGCAGTATTTT. It encodes CSAGRDRGSDTQYF.

The chain recombines TRBV4-3 with TRBJ1-1, with D possibly matching TRBD1 (5 bases). V shed 0 bases and J shed 11 bases, with 16 bases lying between them. This CDR3 comprises 14 residues. Germline CDR1 LGHNA, CDR2 YSLEER. CDR3 DNA: TGCGCCAGCAGCCAAGACCAACTCCAGGGTGAGGCTTTCTTT. The encoded protein is CASSQDQLQGEAFF.

About this clonotype: A clone one base away is much larger, so this may be a read error. The chain employs TRBV6-1 and TRBJ2-1; TRBD1 matches 8 bases. The germline gives CDR1 MNHNS, CDR2 SASEGT. Trimming removed 2 bases from V and 2 bases from J; junction bases left unmatched: 5. The CDR3 has 16 amino acids. CDR3 in DNA: TGTGCCAGCAGTGAATCGACAGGGGTCCCCTACAATGAGCAGTTCTTC. It specifies CASSESTGVPYNEQFF.

In DNA form, the CDR3 reads TGTGCCAGCAGTCAATACCAGGGGGCAGGGAACACTGAAGCTTTCTTT. Translating it yields CASSQYQGAGNTEAFF. This chain links TRBV12-3 or TRBV12-4 with TRBJ1-1; the match to TRBD1 covers 8 bases. Unmatched junction bases numbered 9, after V lost 5 bases and J lost 1 base. The CDR3 sequence is 16 residues long.

This clonotype was counted between two and nine times. The chain employs TRBV10-3 and TRBJ1-6; no definite D call. Germline loops: CDR1 ENHRY, CDR2 SYGVKD. The CDR3 consists of 15 residues. The germline V and J ends were trimmed by 3 bases and 5 bases, with 11 bases remaining between them. For the CDR3, the DNA is TGTGCCATCAGTGAATTGTCAGGAAATAATTCACCCCTCCACTTT. This translates into CAISELSGNNSPLHF.

This chain links TRBV6-2 or TRBV6-3 with TRBJ2-4; D is perhaps TRBD1 or TRBD2 (5 bases each). Matching the DNA end better, TRBJ2-7 makes the J call doubtful. Looked up from germline, CDR1 is MNHEY and CDR2 is SVGEGT. The CDR3 length is 15 residues. CDR3 sequence (DNA): TGTGCCAGCAGTTCACGGGACGGTATGAACTACGAGCAGTACTTC. It encodes CASSSRDGMNYEQYF.

A single count supports this clonotype. The chain recombines TRBV9 with TRBJ2-3, with no clear D. Per the germline V gene, CDR1 is SGDLS and CDR2 is YYNGEE. The V end was cut by 1 base, the J end by 3 bases, with 9 bases between. CDR3 length: 14 residues. The CDR3 region has the DNA TGTGCCAGCAGCGTAAGAGCTAGAACAGATACGCAGTATTTT. Its protein product is CASSVRARTDTQYF.

The gene calls are TRBV29-1 and TRBJ1-2, with D possibly TRBD1 on 5 matching bases. Germline V gives CDR1 SQVTM, CDR2 ANQGSEA. V lost 4 bases to trimming and J lost 7 bases, with 16 bases between them. The CDR3 runs to 13 residues. CDR3 bases: TGCAGCGTTGCGGCACAGGAGTATGGTGGCTACACCTTC. Translating it yields CSVAAQEYGGYTF.

This clonotype was seen only a few times. This sequence joins TRBV7-2 and TRBJ1-2; 7 bases are shared with TRBD1. Germline CDR1 reads SGHTA; CDR2 reads FQGNSA. The CDR3 is made up of 14 amino acids. Trimming removed 2 bases from V and 4 bases from J; junction bases left unmatched: 4. CDR3 coding DNA: TGTGCCAGCAGCTTAAAGCAGGGGGGCTATGGCTACACCTTC. This translates into CASSLKQGGYGYTF. The complete variable domain, with remaining parts taken from reference TRBV7-2 and TRBJ1-2, reads GAGVSQSPSNKVTEKGKDVELRCDPISGHTALYWYRQSLGQGLEFLIYFQGNSAPDKSGLPSDRFSAERTGGSVSTLTIQRTQQEDSAVYLCASSLKQGGYGYTFGSGTRLTVV.

This chain connects TRBV2 to TRBJ2-2, with TRBD1 matching over 11 bases. CDR1 and CDR2 from the germline V gene are SNHLY and FYNNEI. The CDR3 loop spans 15 amino acids. The trim removed 8 bases at V and 4 bases at J, leaving 6 bases unmatched. The DNA for the CDR3 is TGTGCCAGCGGCGGACAGGGGGCCGCCACCGGGGAGCTGTTTTTT. Its translation is CASGGQGAATGELFF.

The V and J genes are TRBV27 and TRBJ2-7, with 14 bases fitting TRBD2. The CDR3 contains 14 residues. The J segment lost 3 bases and the V segment lost 8 bases, leaving 3 bases of the junction unmatched. From germline, CDR1 is MNHEY and CDR2 SMNVEV (reference sequence). CDR3 DNA: TGTGCCAGCCGACTAGCGGGGGGGATCTACGAGCAGTACTTC. As protein: CASRLAGGIYEQYF.

This chain links TRBV7-3 with TRBJ1-1; TRBD1 is a possible D gene (5 bases). Per germline, CDR1 SGHTA and CDR2 FQGTGA. V lost 7 bases and J 5 bases, leaving 14 bases between the germline ends. This CDR3 spans 13 amino acids. This CDR3 is CASTMGLGTEAFF. The CDR3 region has the DNA TGTGCCAGCACCATGGGGCTAGGGACTGAAGCTTTCTTT.

The chain recombines TRBV7-9 with TRBJ2-5; perhaps TRBD2 as D (5 bases). The CDR3 sequence is 17 residues long. The V gene lost 5 bases and the J gene lost 2 bases, with 21 bases spanning the gap. The germline V gene encodes CDR1 SEHNR and CDR2 FQNEAQ (reference sequence). CDR3 residues: CASSQSFSGLTQETQYF. Here the CDR3 DNA reads TGTGCCAGCAGCCAGTCGTTCAGCGGACTCACACAAGAGACCCAGTACTTC. Variable domain in full (rest from reference TRBV7-9 and TRBJ2-5): DTGVSQNPRHKITKRGQNVTFRCDPISEHNRLYWYRQTLGQGPEFLTYFQNEAQLEKSRLLSDRFSAERPKGSFSTLEIQRTEQGDSAMYLCASSQSFSGLTQETQYFGPGTRLLVL.

This clonotype was recorded a few times. The genes are TRBV5-1 and TRBJ1-1, with TRBD1 as a possible D gene (5 bases). Trimming removed 5 bases at V and 7 bases at J, with 21 bases between. The CDR3 extends over 15 amino acids. Germline-derived CDR1 and CDR2 are SGHRS and YFSETQ. DNA for the CDR3: TGCGCCAGCAGAGCAGGAACAGACAGCCAGGGTGAAGCTTTCTTT. It codes for CASRAGTDSQGEAFF.

This chain links TRBV2 with TRBJ2-7; the D gene is possibly TRBD2 (6 bases). The ends were cut back, 7 bases at V and 0 bases at J, with 7 bases in the middle. Germline lookup yields CDR1 SNHLY and CDR2 FYNNEI. This CDR3 is 12 amino acids long. CDR3 DNA: TGTGCCAGCAAGGAGGGCTCCTACGAGCAGTACTTC. Amino acid sequence: CASKEGSYEQYF.

Only a few counts were recorded for this clonotype. The chain recombines TRBV3-1 with TRBJ1-2, with TRBD1 identical over 7 bases. The J segment lost 4 bases and the V segment lost 4 bases, leaving 15 bases of the junction unmatched. This CDR3 spans 17 amino acids. Germline V gives CDR1 LGHDT, CDR2 YNNKEL (reference sequence). CDR3 sequence (DNA): TGTGCCAGCAGCCCCCGGGACAGAGGGGGAACAATCTATGGCTACACCTTC. It is translated as CASSPRDRGGTIYGYTF.

This clonotype appeared a few times. The chain couples TRBV7-3 to TRBJ1-6; D is unclear. Germline lookup yields CDR1 SGHTA and CDR2 FQGTGA. The ends were cut back, 2 bases at V and 4 bases at J, with 9 bases in the middle. This CDR3 is 15 amino acids long. The CDR3 bases are TGTGCCAGCAGCTTAGGTGTAGGTTATAATTCACCCCTCCACTTT. This sequence encodes CASSLGVGYNSPLHF.